This section outlines one TCR beta chain sequence together with its context. The CDR3 consists of 15 residues. Germline V gives CDR1 MNHEY, CDR2 SVGEGT. Trimming pared 2 bases from V and 2 bases from J, leaving 11 bases between. Clones were read by immunoSEQ multiplex PCR, and TCRdb kept only the in-frame ones, dropping some. The sample shows 100,000 to 150,000 clones, about 92% of them seen only once. The record originates from a study of T cell responses to AZD1222 COVID-19 vaccine. The V gene is TRBV6-2 or TRBV6-3, the J gene TRBJ2-3; the D gene could be TRBD1 or TRBD2 (5 bases each). The receptor was isolated from an adult in good health. This material consisted of peripheral blood, taken on day 0 of MenACWY control vaccination. The chain's CDR3 is CASSYPGLHTDTQYF. The DNA of the CDR3 is TGTGCCAGCAGTTACCCGGGGCTTCACACAGATACGCAGTATTTT.